These 23 T cell receptor beta chains share one sample of origin, sequenced in a study of T cells in Graves' hyperthyroidism and ophthalmopathy (dated by TCRdb to the late 2010s). The library was generated by multiplex PCR. TCRdb lists the instrument as Illumina HiSeq 2000. Amplification of TCR beta CDR3 regions was carried out from RNA transcripts. For the first round of RT-PCR on the TCR CDR3, the HTBI primer set was used together with the Qiagen OneStep RT-PCR kit. TCRdb reanalyzed the raw reads on its own, using fastp at Q25 for trimming and MiXCR for clone calling, and kept in-frame beta chains. Every distinct CDR3 protein forms one entry, paired with its most common genes and DNA. In this sample the table shows around 580,000 distinct CDR3 sequences, about a sixth of which occur a single time. 18% of the sample lies in the top ten. The sequenced sample consisted of blood. All receptors derive from a woman under 30 with Graves' hyperthyroidism.

This clonotype occurred a few times. Here the CDR3 reads CATNDAGRWETQYF. The CDR3 DNA is TGTGCCACCAACGACGCCGGGCGATGGGAGACCCAGTACTTC. The V call is TRBV15, the J call TRBJ2-5; no definite D call. Germline assignment: CDR1 LNHNV and CDR2 YYDKDF (reference sequence). The CDR3 is 14 residues long. The V end lost 7 bases, the J end lost 5 bases, and 17 bases lay between the germline ends.

Only a few counts were recorded for this clonotype. V and J are TRBV7-9 and TRBJ2-7; TRBD2 aligns across 10 bases. The CDR3 spans 16 residues. V lost 5 bases and J lost 1; bases outside the gene matches: 8. Germline CDR1 and CDR2: SEHNR and FQNEAQ (reference sequence). CDR3 amino acids: CASSPWSSGSSYEQYF. DNA for the CDR3: TGTGCCAGCAGCCCCTGGTCTAGCGGGAGTTCCTACGAGCAGTACTTC. Full variable domain (missing parts from reference TRBV7-9 and TRBJ2-7): DTGVSQNPRHKITKRGQNVTFRCDPISEHNRLYWYRQTLGQGPEFLTYFQNEAQLEKSRLLSDRFSAERPKGSFSTLEIQRTEQGDSAMYLCASSPWSSGSSYEQYFGPGTRLTVT.

This clonotype has ten or more counts. The J gene is TRBJ1-2, the V gene TRBV5-1; a possible D gene is TRBD1 (6 bases). This CDR3 is 12 amino acids long. Germline V lookup: CDR1 SGHRS, CDR2 YFSETQ. Trimming took 6 bases from V and 4 from J, leaving 10 bases between them. The CDR3 DNA follows: TGCGCCAGCACAGGGGACCTCTATGGCTACACCTTC. It translates to CASTGDLYGYTF.

This chain links TRBV5-6 with TRBJ1-2; D uncertain. This CDR3 comprises 14 residues. Germline CDR1 reads SGHDT; CDR2 reads YYEEEE. The V and J ends lost 0 bases and 0 bases respectively, with 6 bases between them. The chain's CDR3 is CASSLVEPNYGYTF. CDR3 in DNA: TGTGCCAGCAGCTTGGTTGAGCCTAACTATGGCTACACCTTC.

This sequence joins TRBV24-1 and TRBJ2-5, with D perhaps TRBD2 (6 bases). Between the trimmed V and J ends, which lost 4 bases and 4 bases, there was a span of 18 bases. This CDR3 region has 16 residues. Looked up from germline, CDR1 is KGHDR and CDR2 is SFDVKD. The CDR3 region has the DNA TGTGCCACCAGTGACTCTGACCGACTAGGTGGAGAGACCCAGTACTTC. Amino acids: CATSDSDRLGGETQYF.

In this sample, this clonotype turned up a few times. V gene TRBV6-1 combines with J gene TRBJ2-2; D remains ambiguous. The CDR3 is 13 amino acids. Trimming stripped 11 bases from V and 1 base from J, with 11 bases between. In germline, CDR1 is MNHNS, CDR2 SASEGT. The CDR3 DNA reads as TGTGCCGTGCAGGACGAGAACACCGGGGAGCTGTTTTTT. This encodes CAVQDENTGELFF.

CDR3 DNA: TGTGCCACCAGTGAGGCGACAGGGGCCAACGTCCTGACTTTC. Encoded protein: CATSEATGANVLTF. The V call is TRBV24-1, the J call TRBJ2-6; D gene unclear. This CDR3 is built from 14 residues. V was pared by 4 bases and J by 4 bases, with 7 bases between. Germline CDR1 reads KGHDR; CDR2 reads SFDVKD.

The chain employs TRBV5-1 and TRBJ2-7, with TRBD2 matching 7 bases. The J segment lost 4 bases and the V segment lost 1 base, leaving 5 bases of the junction unmatched. The CDR3 totals 14 residues. The V gene's germline CDR1 is SGHRS and CDR2 YFSETQ. The CDR3: CASSLTSGNYEQYF. CDR3 bases: TGCGCCAGCAGCTTGACCAGCGGGAATTACGAGCAGTACTTC.

This clonotype was counted ten times or more. The rearrangement uses TRBV11-2 and TRBJ2-7; 11 nucleotides match TRBD2. The CDR3 totals 14 residues. Unmatched junction bases numbered 3, after V lost 5 bases and J lost 3 bases. Germline V gene data show CDR1 as SGHAT and CDR2 as FQNNGV. The CDR3 DNA reads TGTGCCAGCAGCCTAGCGGGGGGTCACTACGAGCAGTACTTC. Amino acid sequence: CASSLAGGHYEQYF.

This clonotype appeared many times. The V and J genes are TRBV24-1 and TRBJ2-1; D tentatively reads TRBD1 or TRBD2 (5 bases each). V was shortened by 2 bases and J by 3 bases, with 10 bases between the two germline ends. Germline values: CDR1 KGHDR, CDR2 SFDVKD. The CDR3 contains 15 residues. CDR3 coding DNA: TGTGCCACCAGTGATTCCGGGGCAGGCTACAATGAGCAGTTCTTC. Its protein product is CATSDSGAGYNEQFF.

This sequence joins TRBV7-9 and TRBJ2-7; 7 positions agree with TRBD1. Trimming at V came to 4 bases and at J to 6 bases, leaving 12 bases not matched to a gene. Per germline, CDR1 SEHNR and CDR2 FQNEAQ (reference sequence). This CDR3 has 15 residues. DNA for the CDR3: TGTGCCAGCAGCTCCCCGGGACAGTGGACTCCCGAGCAGTACTTC. Its protein product is CASSSPGQWTPEQYF.

To note about this clonotype: Since a much larger clone is just one base distant, this may be a read error. The chain uses TRBV7-2 and TRBJ2-7; a weak D match, TRBD2 (6 bases). Per the germline V gene, CDR1 is SGHTA and CDR2 is FQGNSA. CDR3 length equals 17 residues. Trimming took 5 bases from V and 2 from J, leaving 22 bases between them. The CDR3 region is CASSRVGIRECPYEQYF. CDR3 DNA sequence: TGTGCCAGCAGCCGGGTTGGGATTCGGGAGTGCCCCTACGAGCAGTACTTC. The whole variable domain, remainder taken from reference TRBV7-2 and TRBJ2-7, is GAGVSQSPSNKVTEKGKDVELRCDPISGHTALYWYRQSLGQGLEFLIYFQGNSAPDKSGLPSDRFSAERTGGSVSTLTIQRTQQEDSAVYLCASSRVGIRECPYEQYFGPGTRLTVT.

The table lists this clonotype with many counts. This chain joins TRBV5-1 and TRBJ2-7, with D perhaps given as TRBD1 or TRBD2 (5 bases each). There are 14 residues in the CDR3. Germline CDR1 reads SGHRS; CDR2 reads YFSETQ. Trimming left V 5 bases short and J 2 bases short, with 14 bases between. As DNA, the CDR3 is TGCGCCAGCAGGACAGCCCCCGGGGCCTACGAGCAGTACTTC. Its protein is CASRTAPGAYEQYF.

The chain couples TRBV9 to TRBJ1-3; TRBD1 aligns across 8 bases. Per germline, CDR1 SGDLS and CDR2 YYNGEE. The V segment lost 0 bases and the J segment 1 base; nucleotides outside the gene matches: 9. The CDR3 covers 18 residues. In DNA, the CDR3 is TGTGCCAGCAGCGTAGTAGGGACAGGCCTAGATTCTGGAAACACCATATATTTT. Amino acids: CASSVVGTGLDSGNTIYF.

This clonotype was seen at least ten times. The chain carries TRBV2 and TRBJ2-3; TRBD1 aligns across 7 bases. Per the germline V gene, CDR1 is SNHLY and CDR2 is FYNNEI. The CDR3 consists of 16 residues. V lost 2 bases and J lost 2; bases outside the gene matches: 7. CDR3 nucleotides: TGTGCCAGCAGTGAACCCCAGGGGGATTTCACAGATACGCAGTATTTT. Amino acid sequence: CASSEPQGDFTDTQYF.

This clonotype turned up a few times. This chain uses TRBV12-3 or TRBV12-4 with TRBJ2-2, with D perhaps matching TRBD2 (5 bases). The V and J ends lost 6 bases and 8 bases respectively, with 22 bases between them. The CDR3 runs to 16 residues. CDR3 sequence: CASRPCPPEEAGELFF. CDR3 DNA sequence: TGTGCCAGCAGACCATGCCCCCCAGAGGAGGCGGGGGAGCTGTTTTTT.

V is TRBV7-8 and J is TRBJ2-5, with D possibly TRBD2 on 5 matching bases. V was pared by 5 bases and J by 9 bases, with 22 bases between. Germline assignment: CDR1 SGHVS and CDR2 FQNEAQ. The CDR3 consists of 15 residues. The CDR3 reads CASSTTWATMEAQYF. CDR3 coding DNA: TGTGCCAGCAGCACAACCTGGGCCACTATGGAGGCCCAGTACTTC. The whole variable domain, remainder taken from reference TRBV7-8 and TRBJ2-5, is GAGVSQSPRYKVAKRGQDVALRCDPISGHVSLFWYQQALGQGPEFLTYFQNEAQLDKSGLPSDRFFAERPEGSVSTLKIQRTQQEDSAVYLCASSTTWATMEAQYFGPGTRLLVL.

The chain has TRBV2 and TRBJ1-1; tentative D call: TRBD1 (5 bases). Germline loops: CDR1 SNHLY, CDR2 FYNNEI. Trimming pared 7 bases from V and 2 bases from J, leaving 14 bases between. The CDR3 totals 14 residues. The CDR3 here is CASIFRVDNTEAFF. The CDR3 nucleotides read TGTGCCAGCATTTTCAGGGTTGACAACACTGAAGCTTTCTTT.

This clonotype was found a few times. The chain employs TRBV20-1 and TRBJ2-5; 10 bases are shared with TRBD2. Germline V gene data show CDR1 as DFQATT and CDR2 as SNEGSKA (reference sequence). Losses at the gene ends were 4 bases for V and 3 bases for J; bases not matched to a gene: 5. This CDR3 region has 14 residues. DNA for the CDR3: TGCAGTGCTACTAGCGGGGGCACGAAAGAGACCCAGTACTTC. It specifies CSATSGGTKETQYF.

The genes are TRBV4-1 and TRBJ2-1, with 7 bases aligning to TRBD2. The CDR3 length is 16 residues. Germline values: CDR1 MGHRA, CDR2 YSYEKL. The V gene end was trimmed by 1 base and the J gene end by 1 base; junction bases not matched to a gene: 4. CDR3 in DNA: TGCGCCAGCAGCCAAGCTGGACTAGTTTCCTACAATGAGCAGTTCTTC. This translates into CASSQAGLVSYNEQFF.

This clonotype was counted between two and nine times. V is TRBV4-3 and J is TRBJ2-3; a possible D gene is TRBD2 (6 bases). This CDR3 is 17 amino acids long. Germline values: CDR1 LGHNA, CDR2 YSLEER. Trimming pared 0 bases from V and 0 bases from J, leaving 13 bases between. CDR3 DNA sequence: TGCGCCAGCAGCCAAGATCGGGCGGGGCTAAGCACAGATACGCAGTATTTT. Translated: CASSQDRAGLSTDTQYF.

The chain recombines TRBV5-1 with TRBJ2-4, with D perhaps being TRBD1 or TRBD2 (5 bases each). There are 16 residues in the CDR3. Per germline, CDR1 SGHRS and CDR2 YFSETQ. V lost 2 bases, J lost 0 bases, and 12 bases lay in between. CDR3: CASSLTGDLAKNIQYF. DNA of the CDR3: TGCGCCAGCAGCTTAACCGGGGACCTAGCCAAAAACATTCAGTACTTC. The entire variable domain, with the rest obtained from reference TRBV5-1 and TRBJ2-4, is as follows: KAGVTQTPRYLIKTRGQQVTLSCSPISGHRSVSWYQQTPGQGLQFLFEYFSETQRNKGNFPGRFSGRQFSNSRSEMNVSTLELGDSALYLCASSLTGDLAKNIQYFGAGTRLSVL.

This clonotype came up many times. The chain combines TRBV20-1 with TRBJ1-6, with D maybe TRBD1 (5 bases). V was trimmed by 6 bases and J by 7 bases, leaving 7 bases between them. Germline V gene data show CDR1 as DFQATT and CDR2 as SNEGSKA (reference sequence). The CDR3 runs to 11 residues. The CDR3 DNA reads as TGCAGTGCGGGGGGGAATTCACCCCTCCACTTT. It codes for CSAGGNSPLHF.